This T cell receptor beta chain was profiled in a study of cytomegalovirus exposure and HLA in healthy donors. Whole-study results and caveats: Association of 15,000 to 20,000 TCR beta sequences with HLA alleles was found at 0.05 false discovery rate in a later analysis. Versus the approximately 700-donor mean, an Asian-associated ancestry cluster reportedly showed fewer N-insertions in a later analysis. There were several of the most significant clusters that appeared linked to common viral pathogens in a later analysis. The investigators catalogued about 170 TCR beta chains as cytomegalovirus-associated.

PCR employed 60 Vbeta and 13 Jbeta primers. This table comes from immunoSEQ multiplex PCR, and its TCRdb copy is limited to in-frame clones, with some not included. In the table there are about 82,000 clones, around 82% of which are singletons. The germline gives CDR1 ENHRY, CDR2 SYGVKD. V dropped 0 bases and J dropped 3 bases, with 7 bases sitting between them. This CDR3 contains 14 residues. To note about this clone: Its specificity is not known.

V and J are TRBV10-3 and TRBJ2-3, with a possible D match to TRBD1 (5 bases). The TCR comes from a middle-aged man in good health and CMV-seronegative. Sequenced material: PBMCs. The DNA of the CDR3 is TGTGCCATCAGTGAGTCAGGGGATACAGATACGCAGTATTTT. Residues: CAISESGDTDTQYF.